The TCR beta chain under discussion was sequenced for a study of blood T cell repertoires in COVID-19 (TCRdb year 2020). Background for the entire study: Samples from collaborators originated in the United States, Italy and Spain and spanned both the acute and convalescent phases of COVID-19. Where available, HLA class I and class II types were taken from metadata supplied by the sample provider and were not determined by assay-based typing. The dataset comprised deeply sampled blood TCRbeta repertoires from subjects exposed to, actively infected with, or recovered from COVID-19. Nearly every sample came with metadata listing a de-identified subject ID, COVID-19 status, age in years and sex. Samples came from the ongoing ImmuneRACE study (first 160 participants) plus 1,254 subjects from 6 global collaborators. The material from the prospective study consisted of cDNA or gDNA derived from T cells, B-cell-depleted T cells, or PBMCs. The repertoires were released in a freely available public database intended as a resource for research on the immune response to SARS-CoV-2.

Remarks on this clone: Its cognate antigen has yet to be identified. No quality values exist for individual bases; no much larger clone is one base distant.

The trim is 5 bases for V and 2 bases for J, with a gap of 13 bases between the germline ends. The CDR3, from cysteine to phenylalanine, totals 15 residues. This entry keeps only the CDR3 DNA: 45 bases, framed from base 1. CDR1 MNHEY and CDR2 SVGAGI are derived from the germline V gene. Each collaborating institution followed its own protocols to collect whole blood in K2EDTA tubes. For TCRbeta analysis, collaborator samples were shipped as frozen whole blood, as isolated PBMCs, or as DNA extracted from either sample type. The immunoSEQ Assay, a bias-controlled multiplex PCR, was used to amplify TCRbeta CDR3 regions from genomic DNA. The authors processed their data as follows. The number of nucleated cells in each sample was estimated from the amplification of reference gene primers within the assay. Sequence reads were collapsed and filtered to measure the absolute abundance of every unique TCRbeta CDR3 rearrangement. For each sample, productive Simpson clonality was calculated as the square root of Simpson's diversity index across productive rearrangements. TCRdb stores this immuneACCESS table with in-frame sequences only. Part of the clones is absent; in the studies checked, under half of the shortfall reflects unresolved V genes, and no reason is known for the rest. V, J and clone size reflect that table, while D and trimming were determined from the DNA. For this sample the table gives 200,000 to 250,000 clones, of which 65% to 85% were detected only once. The ten most abundant clones make up around 13% of the sample.

On the study overall, not on this receptor specifically: The quantity of clinical and demographic metadata differed by source and by participant and was supplied without curation.

The source of this sequence is a human donor in a cohort sampled during active COVID-19. Sequenced sample: peripheral blood. The rearranged segments are TRBV6-5 and TRBJ1-5; a tentative D call is TRBD1 (5 bases match). The CDR3 region reads CASSQTPGGNQPQHF. The sequence in DNA is TGTGCCAGCAGTCAGACCCCGGGGGGCAATCAGCCCCAGCATTTT.